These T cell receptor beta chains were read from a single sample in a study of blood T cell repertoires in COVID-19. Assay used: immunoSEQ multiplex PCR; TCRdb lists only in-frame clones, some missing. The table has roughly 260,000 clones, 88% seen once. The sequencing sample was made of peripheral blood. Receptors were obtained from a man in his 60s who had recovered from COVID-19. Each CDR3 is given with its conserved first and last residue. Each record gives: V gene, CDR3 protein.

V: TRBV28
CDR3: CASQGATNEKLFF

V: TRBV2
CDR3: CASSGTAGVEQYF

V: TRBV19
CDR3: CASSMGLAGAAAKNIQYF

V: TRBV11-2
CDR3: CASREGQGAYEQYF

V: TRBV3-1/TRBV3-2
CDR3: CASSPRTALPNEQFF

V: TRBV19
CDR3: CASSIGLVPDTQYF

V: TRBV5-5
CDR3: CASSLSVSGGAGSEYF

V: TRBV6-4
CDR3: CASSLTAMNTEAFF

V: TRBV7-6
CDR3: CASSLAGSGVDLKYF

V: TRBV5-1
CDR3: CASSLARVGGVDNEQFF

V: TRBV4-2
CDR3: CASSQEGAPNQPQHF

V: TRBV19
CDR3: CASQTGTKNIQYF

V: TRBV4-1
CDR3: CASSRTENSGNTIYF

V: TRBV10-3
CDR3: CAMGTAQRSGVEQFF

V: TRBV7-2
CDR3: CASSLEFTSTDTQYF

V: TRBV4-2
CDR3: CASSQEARNKETQYF

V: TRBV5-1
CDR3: CASSPAEGAWTDTQYF

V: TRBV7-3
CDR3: CASSLRATPYNEQFF

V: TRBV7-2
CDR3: CASSLFLLAGVAGANVLTF

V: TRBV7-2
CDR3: CASSLQRWTGGSPLHF

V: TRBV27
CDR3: CASSHRDRVTYEQYF

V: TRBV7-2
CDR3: CASSLGQGLKLFF

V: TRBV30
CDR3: CAWSVVAGEQETQYF

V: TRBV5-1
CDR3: CASSPSDYEQYF

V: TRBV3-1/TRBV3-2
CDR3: CASSPGLHMYQPQHF

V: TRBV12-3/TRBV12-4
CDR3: CASRPRPADGYTF

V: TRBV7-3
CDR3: CASSSGTGAGNEQFF

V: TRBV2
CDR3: CASSDVAAGLGKLFF

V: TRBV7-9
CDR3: CASSLEGAGNQPQHF

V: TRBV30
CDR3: CASTGEGNNEQFF

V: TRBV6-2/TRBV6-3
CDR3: CASSYPWRGNTGELFF

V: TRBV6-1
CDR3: CASSEGSTRAYEQYF